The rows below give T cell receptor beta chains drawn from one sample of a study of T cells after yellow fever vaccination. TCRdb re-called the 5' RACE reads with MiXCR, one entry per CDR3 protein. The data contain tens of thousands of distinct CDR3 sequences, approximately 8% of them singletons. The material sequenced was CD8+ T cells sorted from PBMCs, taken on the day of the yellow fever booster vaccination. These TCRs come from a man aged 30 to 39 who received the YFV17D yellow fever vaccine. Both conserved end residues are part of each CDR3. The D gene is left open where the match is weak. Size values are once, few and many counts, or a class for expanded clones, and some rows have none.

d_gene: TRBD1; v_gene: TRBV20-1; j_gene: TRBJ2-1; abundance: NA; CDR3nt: TGCAGTGCTAGAGATTGGGACAGCGAGGGCTACAATGAGCAGTTCTTC; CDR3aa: CSARDWDSEGYNEQFF
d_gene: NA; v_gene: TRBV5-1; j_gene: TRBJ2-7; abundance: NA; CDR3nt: TGCGCCAGCAGCTTGGCGGTGGGCAGGACCTACGAGCAGTACTTC; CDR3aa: CASSLAVGRTYEQYF
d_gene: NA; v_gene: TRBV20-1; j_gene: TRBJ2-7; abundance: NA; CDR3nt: TGCAGTGCTAGACAGGCCCTCTCCTACGAGCAGTACTTC; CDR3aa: CSARQALSYEQYF
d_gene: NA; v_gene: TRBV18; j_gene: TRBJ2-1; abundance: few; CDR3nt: TGTGCCAGCCTCCCAAATCCCGCTAGCGTGAACAATGAGCAGTTCTTC; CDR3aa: CASLPNPASVNNEQFF
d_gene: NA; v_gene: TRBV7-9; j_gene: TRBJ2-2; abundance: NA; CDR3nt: TGTGCCAGCAGCTTGACCTCGGGATTCCCGAACACCGGGGAGCTGTTTTTT; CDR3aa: CASSLTSGFPNTGELFF
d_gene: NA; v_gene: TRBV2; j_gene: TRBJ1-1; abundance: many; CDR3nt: TGTGCCAGCACGGGGGTTGAAGCTTTCTTT; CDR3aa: CASTGVEAFF
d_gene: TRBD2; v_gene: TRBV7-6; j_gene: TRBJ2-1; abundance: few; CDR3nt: TGTGCCAGCAGCTTAGATAGTCTAGCGGCAATAAATGAGCAGTTCTTC; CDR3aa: CASSLDSLAAINEQFF
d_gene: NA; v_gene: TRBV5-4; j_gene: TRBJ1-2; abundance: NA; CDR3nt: TGTGCCAGCAGCTTGGAGGCTCCCGGGACTGACTATGGCTACACCTTC; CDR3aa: CASSLEAPGTDYGYTF
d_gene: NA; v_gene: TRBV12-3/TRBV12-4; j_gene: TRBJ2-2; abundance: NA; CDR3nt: TGTGCCAGCAGCCCCCAAGCGGTAAACACCGGGGAGCTGTTTTTT; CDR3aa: CASSPQAVNTGELFF
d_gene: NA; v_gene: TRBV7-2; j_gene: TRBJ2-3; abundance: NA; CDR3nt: TGTGCCAGCAGCCTGGTCGCTAGCCCCACAGATACGCAGTATTTT; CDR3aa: CASSLVASPTDTQYF
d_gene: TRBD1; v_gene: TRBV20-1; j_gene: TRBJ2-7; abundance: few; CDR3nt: TGCAGTGCCTCAAACGCCGGGACAGGGTCCTACGAGCAGTACTTC; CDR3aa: CSASNAGTGSYEQYF
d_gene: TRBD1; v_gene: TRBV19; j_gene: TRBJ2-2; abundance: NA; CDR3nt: TGTGCCAGTAGTATCCGGACAGGGCTCGTGGAGCTGTTTTTT; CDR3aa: CASSIRTGLVELFF
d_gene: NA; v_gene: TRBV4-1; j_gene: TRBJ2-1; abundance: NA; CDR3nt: TGCGCCAGCAGCCAAGATTGGTATGAGCAGTTCTTC; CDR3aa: CASSQDWYEQFF
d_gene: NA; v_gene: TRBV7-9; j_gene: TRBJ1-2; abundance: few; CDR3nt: TGTGCCAGCTCCCCCGGGGATTGGTATGGCTACACCTTC; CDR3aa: CASSPGDWYGYTF
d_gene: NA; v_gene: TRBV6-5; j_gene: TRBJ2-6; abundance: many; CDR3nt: TGTGCCAGCAGTTACGCGCGGGACTCTGGGGCCAACGTCCTGACTTTC; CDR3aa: CASSYARDSGANVLTF
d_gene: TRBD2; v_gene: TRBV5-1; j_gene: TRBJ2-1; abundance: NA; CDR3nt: TGCGCCAGCAGCTTGCTGCCTAGCGGGAACTCCTACAATGAGCAGTTCTTC; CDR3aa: CASSLLPSGNSYNEQFF
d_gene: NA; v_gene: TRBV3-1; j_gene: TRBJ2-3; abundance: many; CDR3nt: TGTGCCAGCAGCCAAGAGAGCCGCCCCTTCACAGATACGCAGTATTTT; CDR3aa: CASSQESRPFTDTQYF
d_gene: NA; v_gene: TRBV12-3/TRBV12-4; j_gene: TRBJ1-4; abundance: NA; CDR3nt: TGTGCCAGCAGCCCCCTGGGGGGTGAGGGTGAAAAACTGTTTTTT; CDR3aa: CASSPLGGEGEKLFF
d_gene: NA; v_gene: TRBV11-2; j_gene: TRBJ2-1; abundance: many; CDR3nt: TGTGCCAGCAGCCTGGACAGCAATGAGCAGTTCTTC; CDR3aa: CASSLDSNEQFF
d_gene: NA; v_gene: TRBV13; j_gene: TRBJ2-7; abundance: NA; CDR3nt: TGTGCCAGCAGCTTGAACAGGCGCGAGCAGTACTTC; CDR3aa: CASSLNRREQYF
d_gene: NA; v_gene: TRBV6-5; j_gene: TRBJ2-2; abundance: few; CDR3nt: TGTGCCAGCAGTTACTCCTTACCTTCGGACACCGGGGAGCTGTTTTTT; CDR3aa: CASSYSLPSDTGELFF
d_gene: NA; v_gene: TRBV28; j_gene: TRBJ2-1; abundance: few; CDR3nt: TGTGCCAGCAGTTTAAGCTCCGGGAGTGAGCAGTTCTTC; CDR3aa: CASSLSSGSEQFF
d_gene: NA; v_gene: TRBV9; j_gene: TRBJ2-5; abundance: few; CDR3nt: TGTGCCAGCAGCCAAGGCTATGGGGTGGCCCAGTACTTC; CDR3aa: CASSQGYGVAQYF
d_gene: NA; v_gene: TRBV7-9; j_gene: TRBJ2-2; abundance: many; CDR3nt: TGTGCCAGCAGCCGTGGTCCCGGGGAGCTGTTTTTT; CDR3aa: CASSRGPGELFF
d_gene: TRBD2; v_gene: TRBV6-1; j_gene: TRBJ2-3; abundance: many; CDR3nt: TGTGCCAGCAGGCTAGCGGGAGAAGGCACAGATACGCAGTATTTT; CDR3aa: CASRLAGEGTDTQYF
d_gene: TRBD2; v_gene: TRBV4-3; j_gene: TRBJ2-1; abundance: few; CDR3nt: TGCGCCAGCAGCCAAGCCCCCCTTAGCGGGAGCAGGGACAATGAGCAGTTCTTC; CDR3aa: CASSQAPLSGSRDNEQFF
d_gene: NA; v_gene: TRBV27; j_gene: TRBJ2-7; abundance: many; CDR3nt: TGTGCCAGCAGGGGGGGGACAGCCGAGCAGTACTTC; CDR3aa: CASRGGTAEQYF